This T cell receptor (beta chain) derives from a study of T cells in Graves' hyperthyroidism and ophthalmopathy. Study outcomes and limitations: Most clonotypes expanded in thyroid above 0.001 were likewise present in blood.

TCR beta CDR3 regions were amplified from RNA transcripts. TCR CDR3 regions were first amplified by RT-PCR with HTBI primers. Via MiXCR, TCRdb re-called the multiplex PCR reads, giving one row per CDR3 protein. This table has about 510,000 distinct CDR3 sequences, over 35% appearing once. The CDR3 is 16 amino acids. Germline CDR1 SEHNR, CDR2 FQNEAQ (reference sequence). V was pared by 3 bases and J by 8 bases, with 13 bases of the junction left unmatched. Details on this clonotype: Its specificity is not known.

Exclusion followed for patients with uncontrolled infection, other autoimmune disease, pregnancy or lactation. In making diagnoses, clinical symptoms, serum thyroxine and TRAb, thyroid ultrasound and orbital computed tomography were all used. The material sequenced was peripheral blood or thyroid tissue (not recorded which). The source of this sequence is an adult woman with Graves' disease, either hyperthyroidism or ophthalmopathy (not recorded which). V is TRBV7-9 and J is TRBJ1-2; 9 bases are shared with TRBD1. The CDR3: CASSFYPPGQGWGYTF. Written as DNA, the CDR3 is TGTGCCAGCAGCTTTTACCCTCCGGGACAGGGTTGGGGCTACACCTTC.